This TCR beta chain was identified during a study of identical twins. Study results and caveats: Invariant MAIT and iNKT cells may have partly biased zero-insertion analyses.

Concerning this clonotype: As yet, its antigen is unknown.

Each CDR3 protein gets one entry after TCRdb re-called the 5' RACE reads with MiXCR. This sample has 690,000 or so distinct CDR3 sequences; under 9% occur once, and the top ten carry 0.8% to 1%. This CDR3 comprises 16 residues. The germline V gene encodes CDR1 LGHNA and CDR2 YSLEER. V lost 1 base and J lost 3; bases outside the gene matches: 6. The same data also contributed to another study, on yellow fever vaccine responses in identical twins.

This clonotype was sampled from a woman younger than 35 in good health. V gene TRBV4-3 combines with J gene TRBJ2-1; 7 bases fit TRBD2. The specimen was PBMCs. The CDR3 is CASSQGAGLGYNEQFF. The CDR3 DNA is TGCGCCAGCAGCCAAGGAGCGGGACTCGGCTACAATGAGCAGTTCTTC.